This TCR beta chain was documented in a study of monozygotic twins with inflammatory bowel disease. Notes on the study in general: Reduced clonotype sharing with other individuals was observed in IBD patients relative to healthy twins, especially with disease activity.

Blood was drawn at approximately 2.7 ml per donor. T cells were not sorted, and total RNA was isolated straight from whole blood. Concerning this clonotype: Its antigen is as yet unknown.

The study subjected TCRalpha and TCRbeta cDNA to two nested PCRs of approximately 17 and 9 cycles. One entry per CDR3 protein, without DNA, is what TCRdb gives after re-calling the 5' RACE reads. The table lists approximately 400,000 distinct CDR3 sequences. Sequencing input: blood. The TCR originated in a human donor with ulcerative colitis or Crohn's disease, or a healthy co-twin of an affected twin (not recorded which).

The CDR3 sequence: CASRSSGQGEYEQYF. The rearrangement joins TRBV27 to TRBJ2-7; TCRdb proposes TRBD1, but this gene call is untestable without DNA. The germline V gene encodes CDR1 MNHEY and CDR2 SMNVEV (reference sequence). The CDR3 extends over 15 amino acids.